This is a list of T cell receptor beta chains from one sample in a study of blood T cell repertoires in COVID-19. Assay used: immunoSEQ multiplex PCR; TCRdb lists only in-frame clones, some missing. This table has about 400,000 clones, about 90% appearing once. Sequencing was done on a sample of PBMCs or T cells enriched from blood (not recorded which). Receptors were obtained from a woman younger than 45 who had recovered from COVID-19. Each CDR3 is given with its conserved first and last residue. D genes are given only for firm matches. The listing skips clone size in some rows; elsewhere it reads once, few, many or a size class.

J,V,D,size,CDR3,DNA
TRBJ2-1,TRBV7-2,TRBD2,NA,CASRLSGSIYNEQFF,TGTGCCAGCAGACTTAGCGGGAGTATCTACAATGAGCAGTTCTTC
TRBJ1-5,TRBV6-4,TRBD1,once,CASSDWAGQISNQPQHF,TGTGCCAGCAGTGACTGGGCGGGACAGATAAGCAATCAGCCCCAGCATTTT
TRBJ1-2,TRBV19,NA,NA,CASSISGLGAYGYTF,TGTGCCAGTAGTATTTCCGGACTAGGGGCCTATGGCTACACCTTC
TRBJ1-1,TRBV12-5,TRBD1,NA,CASGFFVENRGLHTEAFF,TGTGCTAGTGGTTTTTTTGTCGAAAACAGGGGCCTACACACTGAAGCTTTCTTT
TRBJ1-3,TRBV9,NA,NA,CASSVVGDFTDTIYF,TGTGCCAGCAGCGTAGTAGGGGACTTCACGGACACCATATATTTT
TRBJ1-2,TRBV5-5,NA,NA,CASSFQAGDSRGYTF,TGTGCCAGCAGCTTCCAGGCAGGGGATTCGAGGGGCTACACCTTC
TRBJ2-7,TRBV9,NA,NA,CASSPTGGSSAVHEQYF,TGTGCCAGCAGCCCCACTGGCGGGTCTAGCGCCGTCCACGAGCAGTACTTC
TRBJ2-5,TRBV19,NA,NA,CASSISSPQETQYF,TGTGCCAGTAGTATTTCTAGCCCACAAGAGACCCAGTACTTC
TRBJ2-1,TRBV24-1,TRBD2,NA,CATSDGTSGPNEQFF,TGTGCCACCAGTGATGGGACTAGCGGACCCAATGAGCAGTTCTTC
TRBJ2-1,TRBV10-3,TRBD1,NA,CAISGRTGLQQFF,TGTGCCATCAGTGGGCGGACAGGGCTTCAGCAGTTCTTC
TRBJ2-2,TRBV30,TRBD1,NA,CAWGFRTGASNTGELFF,TGTGCCTGGGGCTTCAGGACAGGAGCCTCGAACACCGGGGAGCTGTTTTTT
TRBJ2-1,TRBV12-2,NA,NA,CAIGTGRYNEQFF,TGTGCAATCGGGACAGGGAGGTACAATGAGCAGTTCTTC
TRBJ1-1,TRBV15,TRBD1,NA,CATSRVGTGDTEAFF,TGTGCCACCAGCAGAGTAGGGACAGGGGACACTGAAGCTTTCTTT
TRBJ2-1,TRBV6-5,NA,NA,CASSYRLSDTNNEQFF,TGTGCCAGCAGTTACCGACTTAGCGACACGAACAATGAGCAGTTCTTC
TRBJ1-5,TRBV4-3,NA,NA,CASSQACQGRNQPQHF,TGCGCCAGCAGCCAAGCTTGCCAGGGCAGGAATCAGCCCCAGCATTTT
TRBJ1-2,TRBV7-2,TRBD1,few,CASSLTRDRAGYGYTF,TGTGCCAGCAGCTTAACTCGGGACAGGGCAGGCTATGGCTACACCTTC
TRBJ1-2,TRBV11-2,NA,once,CASSSRRQGGVYGYTF,TGTGCCAGCAGCTCCCGACGGCAGGGAGGGGTGTATGGCTACACCTTC
TRBJ1-1,TRBV18,NA,NA,CASSPGSMNTEAFF,TGTGCCAGCTCACCCGGTTCCATGAACACTGAAGCTTTCTTT
TRBJ1-2,TRBV12-3/TRBV12-4,TRBD1,once,CASSLTGVAGYTF,TGTGCCAGCAGTTTGACAGGGGTGGCAGGCTACACCTTC
TRBJ1-2,TRBV7-9,NA,NA,CASFGGGVGYTF,TGTGCCAGCTTCGGCGGAGGGGTTGGCTACACCTTC
TRBJ1-2,TRBV15,NA,NA,CATSRDQGRGYTF,TGTGCCACCAGCAGAGATCAGGGGCGCGGCTACACCTTC
TRBJ2-7,TRBV7-9,TRBD2,few,CASSPGLPVIEQYF,TGTGCCAGCAGCCCGGGACTACCAGTAATCGAGCAGTACTTC
TRBJ1-1,TRBV29-1,NA,NA,CSVEKMVVSTEAFF,TGCAGCGTTGAAAAGATGGTTGTCAGCACTGAAGCTTTCTTT
TRBJ1-1,TRBV4-1,TRBD1,NA,CASSHSQGLLSEAFF,TGCGCCAGCAGCCACTCACAGGGGCTGCTCTCTGAAGCTTTCTTT
TRBJ1-1,TRBV2,NA,NA,CASSSSVTMNTEAFF,TGTGCCAGCAGTAGTAGCGTTACCATGAACACTGAAGCTTTCTTT
TRBJ1-3,TRBV25-1,TRBD1,NA,CASSEPTGVNTIYF,TGTGCCAGCAGTGAACCAACAGGGGTTAACACCATATATTTT
TRBJ1-3,TRBV7-8,NA,NA,CASGSQGGGNTIYF,TGTGCCAGCGGCAGCCAGGGAGGTGGAAACACCATATATTTT
TRBJ2-7,TRBV30,TRBD1,once,CAWSSGTGRNEQYF,TGTGCCTGGAGTTCCGGGACAGGGCGAAACGAGCAGTACTTC
TRBJ1-1,TRBV6-1,NA,NA,CASRLEGTSNTEAFF,TGTGCCAGCAGATTGGAGGGGACTTCGAACACTGAAGCTTTCTTT
TRBJ1-1,TRBV14,NA,NA,CASSQEFRQGWLNTEAFF,TGTGCCAGCAGCCAAGAATTTAGGCAGGGATGGCTGAACACTGAAGCTTTCTTT
TRBJ2-1,TRBV18,NA,NA,CASSPPVREQFF,TGTGCCAGCTCACCCCCGGTTCGAGAGCAGTTCTTC
TRBJ1-1,TRBV12-5,NA,NA,CASGRQIRESEAFF,TGTGCTAGTGGCCGACAGATCCGGGAGTCTGAAGCTTTCTTT
TRBJ2-1,TRBV29-1,TRBD2,NA,CSGRTSGGEQFF,TGCAGCGGGCGGACTAGCGGGGGGGAGCAGTTCTTC
TRBJ1-4,TRBV5-8,NA,NA,CASTTGSLGTNEKLFF,TGTGCCAGCACCACAGGGTCATTGGGAACTAATGAAAAACTGTTTTTT
TRBJ1-2,TRBV27,NA,NA,CASSFDGTGGGYGYTF,TGTGCCAGCAGTTTCGACGGAACGGGGGGAGGTTATGGCTACACCTTC
TRBJ2-1,TRBV7-3,NA,NA,CASSPGLGVGSNEQFF,TGTGCCAGCAGCCCTGGCCTAGGGGTGGGGTCCAATGAGCAGTTCTTC
TRBJ1-1,TRBV30,NA,NA,CAWIVGRNTEAFF,TGTGCCTGGATCGTTGGGAGGAACACTGAAGCTTTCTTT
TRBJ1-6,TRBV6-2/TRBV6-3,TRBD1,NA,CASSDPGTGWSPLHF,TGTGCCAGCAGTGATCCCGGGACAGGGTGGTCACCCCTCCACTTT
TRBJ1-2,TRBV19,NA,NA,CASSNRVEEYGYTF,TGTGCCAGTAGTAACAGGGTTGAGGAGTATGGCTACACCTTC
TRBJ2-7,TRBV10-3,NA,NA,CAISDMSGQTYYEQYF,TGTGCCATCAGTGATATGTCCGGACAGACCTACTACGAGCAGTACTTC
TRBJ1-2,TRBV6-5,TRBD1,NA,CASRAQGLGYTF,TGTGCCAGCAGGGCACAGGGGTTGGGCTACACCTTC
TRBJ2-1,TRBV5-1,TRBD2,NA,CASSLVPQTSGLYNEQFF,TGCGCCAGCAGCTTGGTGCCCCAGACTAGCGGGCTCTACAATGAGCAGTTCTTC
TRBJ1-5,TRBV27,NA,NA,CASSPNNQPQHF,TGTGCCAGCAGTCCCAATAATCAGCCCCAGCATTTT
TRBJ1-6,TRBV11-3,NA,NA,CASSLVNNSPLHF,TGTGCCAGCAGCTTAGTCAATAATTCACCCCTCCACTTT
TRBJ2-1,TRBV27,TRBD2,NA,CASRRALAGGRNEQFF,TGTGCCAGCAGGCGGGCCCTAGCGGGAGGGCGAAATGAGCAGTTCTTC
TRBJ2-7,TRBV7-2,NA,NA,CASSPPGQHYEQYF,TGTGCCAGCAGCCCCCCGGGACAACACTACGAGCAGTACTTC
TRBJ1-1,TRBV28,NA,NA,CASSPRVAEAFF,TGTGCCAGCAGTCCCAGGGTAGCTGAAGCTTTCTTT
TRBJ2-5,TRBV30,NA,NA,CASRRGSLQETQYF,TGTGCCTCCCGCAGGGGATCTCTACAAGAGACCCAGTACTTC
TRBJ1-1,TRBV24-1,NA,NA,CATSDQQGGTEAFF,TGTGCCACCAGTGACCAACAGGGCGGTACTGAAGCTTTCTTT
TRBJ1-5,TRBV27,NA,NA,CASSGTLSNQPQHF,TGTGCCAGCAGCGGGACACTTAGCAATCAGCCCCAGCATTTT
TRBJ2-7,TRBV3-1/TRBV3-2,TRBD2,NA,CASSQDLVAGAYEQYF,TGTGCCAGCAGCCAAGATCTCGTAGCGGGAGCCTACGAGCAGTACTTC
TRBJ2-7,TRBV10-3,TRBD2,once,CAISEAGGFNDEQYF,TGTGCCATCAGTGAAGCGGGGGGTTTTAACGACGAGCAGTACTTC
TRBJ1-2,TRBV6-2/TRBV6-3,NA,NA,CASSSPAGGDYGYTF,TGTGCCAGCAGCAGCCCCGCCGGAGGGGACTATGGCTACACCTTC